In its sample, the clone carrying this T cell receptor (beta chain) was seen a few times. The antigen is unknown. The data were taken from a study of beta chain features in type 1 diabetes. Study observations and caveats: Researchers report that Type 1 diabetes patients had moderately but significantly shorter TCRB CDR3s across all four CD4+ subsets. Across patients, naive, central memory and Treg TCRB repertoires exhibited apparently greater similarity than was observed across healthy donors.

All of the isolated RNA was reverse transcribed, so expressed TCRB transcripts were sequenced. Profiled with immunoSEQ multiplex PCR; TCRdb holds only in-frame clones, not every one. The sample holds 400,000 or so clones; roughly 12% are singletons and the top ten take approximately 0.01%. Trimming took 4 bases from V and 6 from J; bases not matched to a gene: 8. The CDR3 sequence is 14 residues long. The germline V gene has CDR1 KGHSH and CDR2 LQKENI. Roughly 100 mL of blood, on average, came from one heparinised draw per donor. Using CD45RO/CCR7/CD25/CD127/CD95/CD27, CD4+ naive, central memory, regulatory and stem cell-like memory cells were sorted. Sorted populations were all over 95% pure.

This clonotype was sampled from a young woman with type 1 diabetes. The rearrangement links TRBV18 to TRBJ1-2; 7 nucleotides agree with TRBD1. Sequencing used naive CD4+ T cells from blood. CDR3 residues: CASSLTGDIDGYTF. The CDR3 coding sequence is TGTGCCAGCTCACTAACAGGGGACATCGATGGCTACACCTTC.